These 23 T cell receptor beta chains originate from one sample sequenced in a study of blood T cells in healthy people across ages. The authors ran a second PCR of about 6 to 11 cycles using a sample-barcoded 5' primer and a J-beta primer mix. TCRdb processed the 5' RACE reads anew with MiXCR; each CDR3 protein has one entry. Among hundreds of thousands of distinct CDR3 sequences listed, approximately 40% were seen once. The specimen sequenced was blood. The receptors originated from an elderly man in good health.

The gene calls are TRBV12-3 or TRBV12-4 and TRBJ2-7, with D possibly TRBD1 on 5 matching bases. This CDR3 comprises 14 residues. The V and J ends lost 6 bases and 0 bases respectively, with 12 bases between them. The CDR3 nucleotides read TGTGCCAGCAGCGGACACTCGAGCTCCTACGAGCAGTACTTC. This translates into CASSGHSSSYEQYF.

A few counts support this clonotype. V is TRBV11-1 and J is TRBJ2-4; tentative D call: TRBD1 (6 bases). The J call may be faulty, since TRBJ2-5 better matches the DNA end. Looked up from germline, CDR1 is SGHAT and CDR2 is FQDESV (reference sequence). The CDR3 extends over 16 amino acids. DNA for the CDR3: TGTGCCAGCAGCCTAACGATTACAGGGTTGGGGGAGACCCAGTACTTC. This translates into CASSLTITGLGETQYF.

This clonotype showed up just once. The chain links TRBV12-3 or TRBV12-4 to TRBJ2-3; D unresolved. V lost 3 bases, J lost 4 bases, and 11 bases lay in between. The length of the CDR3 is 14 residues. The CDR3 protein is CASSFSSMADTQYF. CDR3 DNA: TGTGCCAGCAGTTTTTCTAGTATGGCAGATACGCAGTATTTT.

The chain links TRBV20-1 to TRBJ2-5, with D hard to call. V was pared by 6 bases and J by 3 bases, with 20 bases between. This CDR3 has 15 residues. Germline V CDR1 and CDR2: DFQATT, SNEGSKA (reference sequence). This chain's CDR3 is CSAPDPLTRKETQYF. Here the CDR3 DNA reads TGCAGTGCCCCCGACCCACTTACAAGAAAAGAGACCCAGTACTTC.

The rearrangement uses TRBV6-2 or TRBV6-3 and TRBJ2-5; D gene unclear. Trimming left V 0 bases short and J 3 bases short, with 8 bases between. There are 14 residues in the CDR3. Germline CDR1 is MNHEY and CDR2 is SVGEGT. CDR3 nucleotides: TGTGCCAGCAGTTACTCCTCACTGAAAGAGACCCAGTACTTC. The encoded protein is CASSYSSLKETQYF.

The chain is built from TRBV7-8 and TRBJ2-7, with 15 bases lining up with TRBD2. The CDR3 extends over 17 amino acids. With V trimmed by 1 base and J by 7 bases, 8 bases remained unmatched. CDR1 is SGHVS, CDR2 FQNEAQ, per germline. The CDR3 is CASSLDGLAGGVGEQYF. CDR3 nucleotides: TGTGCCAGCAGCTTAGACGGACTAGCGGGAGGGGTGGGTGAGCAGTACTTC.

To note about this clonotype: One end of the junction does not line up with germline, which may come from a read error. The chain links TRBV4-2 to TRBJ2-5; no clear D. Germline-derived CDR1 and CDR2 are LGHNA and YNFKEQ. The CDR3 spans 14 residues. This chain's CDR3 is CANSQGSSQETQYF. In nucleotides, the CDR3 is TGTGCCAACAGCCAAGGAAGTAGCCAAGAGACCCAGTACTTC.

This sequence joins TRBV14 and TRBJ2-5, with 9 bases aligning to TRBD2. The J call is in doubt because the DNA end fits TRBJ2-7 better. Germline V gene sequence: CDR1 SGHDN, CDR2 FVKESK. The CDR3 runs 16 residues. The CDR3 loop is CASSQDRLAGSNEQYF. CDR3 sequence (DNA): TGTGCCAGCAGCCAAGATCGGCTAGCGGGATCCAACGAGCAGTACTTC.

The rearrangement joins TRBV20-1 to TRBJ2-3; TRBD2 matches at 7 bases. The CDR3 contains 16 residues. V lost 1 base to trimming and J lost 6 bases; unmatched junction nucleotides: 13. Germline loops: CDR1 DFQATT, CDR2 SNEGSKA (reference sequence). This CDR3 is CSARGGTTAGFDTQYF. The CDR3 bases are TGCAGTGCTAGAGGCGGGACTACCGCTGGGTTCGATACGCAGTATTTT.

V and J are TRBV15 and TRBJ2-3, with 13 bases aligning to TRBD2. The CDR3 runs to 19 residues. Germline V gene data show CDR1 as LNHNV and CDR2 as YYDKDF (reference sequence). V trimming: 0 bases; J trimming: 4 bases; junction bases outside the gene matches: 10. Written as DNA, the CDR3 is TGTGCCACCAGCAGAGATCTTTTTACTAGCGGGAGGGCGGCAGATACGCAGTATTTT. This encodes CATSRDLFTSGRAADTQYF. The variable domain in full, completed from reference TRBV15 and TRBJ2-3, reads DAMVIQNPRYQVTQFGKPVTLSCSQTLNHNVMYWYQQKSSQAPKLLFHYYDKDFNNEADTPDNFQSRRPNTSFCFLDIRSPGLGDTAMYLCATSRDLFTSGRAADTQYFGPGTRLTVL.

The chain carries TRBV20-1 and TRBJ2-1, with D possibly being TRBD2 (5 bases). TRBJ2-7 matches the DNA end more closely, so the J call is doubtful. In germline, CDR1 is DFQATT, CDR2 SNEGSKA (reference sequence). CDR3 size: 13 residues. This CDR3 reads CSAKHGVYNEQYF. CDR3 DNA: TGCAGTGCGAAACACGGGGTGTACAATGAGCAGTACTTC.

Notes on this clonotype: A much more abundant neighbour one base away suggests this may be a read error. The J gene is TRBJ2-1, the V gene TRBV11-2; D may be TRBD1 or TRBD2 (5 bases each). Germline CDR1 reads SGHAT; CDR2 reads FQNNGV. Trimming removed 3 bases at V and 13 bases at J, with 37 bases between. The CDR3 runs 20 residues. DNA of the CDR3: TGTGCCAGCAGCTTCTCTAGACCGGGTGGGACGCGATCCACGGAGGAGACCCAGTTCTTC. It is translated as CASSFSRPGGTRSTEETQFF.

This clonotype came up a few times. The chain is built from TRBV25-1 and TRBJ2-3; D possibly corresponds to TRBD1 (6 bases). The CDR3 has 16 amino acids. V was pared by 1 base and J by 3 bases, with 14 bases between. Germline CDR1 reads MGHDK; CDR2 reads SYGVNS. The CDR3 nucleotides read TGTGCCAGCAGTGAATCTGGTCACAGGGCGACAGATACGCAGTATTTT. Translating it yields CASSESGHRATDTQYF.

V gene TRBV6-2 or TRBV6-3 combines with J gene TRBJ1-6, with D perhaps matching TRBD1 (5 bases). The germline V gene encodes CDR1 MNHEY and CDR2 SVGEGT. The CDR3 totals 13 residues. The V end lost 8 bases, the J end lost 3 bases, and 8 bases lay between the germline ends. The CDR3 loop reads CASGDGYNSPLHF. The CDR3 region has the DNA TGTGCCAGCGGGGACGGCTATAATTCACCCCTCCACTTT.

The V gene is TRBV20-1, the J gene TRBJ2-3; TRBD1 is a possible D gene (5 bases). Per germline, CDR1 DFQATT and CDR2 SNEGSKA (reference sequence). V was pared by 1 base and J by 2 bases, with 16 bases between. The CDR3 totals 16 residues. The CDR3 nucleotides are TGCAGTGCTAGAGTCGGTCCAGGGTTGTACACAGATACGCAGTATTTT. Protein product: CSARVGPGLYTDTQYF.

The CDR3, as DNA: TGTGCCAGCCGCCCCATGGGGCGGAGGGAAGAGACCCAGTACTTC. As protein: CASRPMGRREETQYF. This rearrangement joins TRBV28 to TRBJ2-7; D may be TRBD2 (6 bases). The last part of the DNA fits TRBJ2-5 better; the J call may be wrong. The CDR3 contains 15 residues. Per the germline V gene, CDR1 is MDHEN and CDR2 is SYDVKM.

This sequence joins TRBV6-2 or TRBV6-3 and TRBJ1-2; a possible D gene is TRBD1 (6 bases). Germline values: CDR1 MNHEY, CDR2 SVGEGT. This CDR3 comprises 14 residues. Between the trimmed V and J ends, which lost 2 bases and 5 bases, there was a span of 12 bases. The CDR3 coding sequence is TGTGCCAGCAGTTACGGGGCCAGGGGTTATGGCTACACCTTC. This codes for CASSYGARGYGYTF.

V and J are TRBV28 and TRBJ2-1; TRBD1 matches 10 bases. Germline-derived CDR1 and CDR2 are MDHEN and SYDVKM. The J segment lost 5 bases and the V segment lost 7 bases, leaving 23 bases of the junction unmatched. This CDR3 region has 20 residues. The DNA of the CDR3 is TGTGCCAGCATGGAGTTCCGGGACAGGGGATTTGAGGGGGATAACAATGAGCAGTTCTTC. It codes for CASMEFRDRGFEGDNNEQFF.

This clonotype was seen at least ten times. V is TRBV7-2 and J is TRBJ2-1; no reliable D call. CDR1 and CDR2 from the germline V gene are SGHTA and FQGNSA. This CDR3 contains 13 residues. V was cut by 3 bases and J by 5 bases, with 8 bases left in between. CDR3 protein: CASSLGPHNEQFF. The CDR3 DNA reads as TGTGCCAGCAGCTTGGGCCCCCACAATGAGCAGTTCTTC. The full variable domain, with the rest looked up from reference TRBV7-2 and TRBJ2-1, is GAGVSQSPSNKVTEKGKDVELRCDPISGHTALYWYRQSLGQGLEFLIYFQGNSAPDKSGLPSDRFSAERTGGSVSTLTIQRTQQEDSAVYLCASSLGPHNEQFFGPGTRLTVL.

This clonotype has just a few counts. The chain carries TRBV5-1 and TRBJ1-4; the D is unclear. The V end lost 0 bases, the J end lost 0 bases, and 9 bases lay between the germline ends. This CDR3 has 16 residues. Germline V CDR1 and CDR2: SGHRS, YFSETQ. CDR3 loop: CASSLGPRATNEKLFF. The CDR3 DNA follows: TGCGCCAGCAGCTTGGGACCCCGGGCAACTAATGAAAAACTGTTTTTT.

V gene TRBV10-2 combines with J gene TRBJ2-7, with D perhaps TRBD1 (6 bases). The ends were cut back, 3 bases at V and 2 bases at J, with 14 bases in the middle. This CDR3 spans 15 amino acids. Germline-derived CDR1 and CDR2 are WSHSY and SAAADI. CDR3 in amino acids: CASSDSTGSTYEQYF. CDR3 DNA: TGCGCCAGCAGTGACTCGACAGGCTCTACCTACGAGCAGTACTTC.

The chain has TRBV27 and TRBJ2-7; 7 nucleotides align to TRBD2. Germline V lookup: CDR1 MNHEY, CDR2 SMNVEV (reference sequence). There are 14 residues in the CDR3. V lost 8 bases, J lost 2 bases, and 9 bases stayed unmatched. The CDR3 is CASAVGTTPYEQYF. Written as DNA, the CDR3 is TGTGCCAGCGCCGTCGGGACTACCCCCTACGAGCAGTACTTC.

V usage is TRBV15 and J usage is TRBJ2-7, with 11 positions matching TRBD1. With 5 bases clipped from V and 3 bases from J, the junction kept 12 bases outside the gene matches. Germline assignment: CDR1 LNHNV and CDR2 YYDKDF (reference sequence). The CDR3 runs 17 residues. CDR3 DNA sequence: TGTGCCACCAGCCCTGGGCCGGACAGGGGGCGTCGCTACGAGCAGTACTTC. Amino acids: CATSPGPDRGRRYEQYF.